Listed below are T cell receptor beta chains from one sample, sequenced in a study of cytomegalovirus exposure and HLA in healthy donors. TCRdb's copy holds only in-frame clones and misses some; the assay was immunoSEQ multiplex PCR. Here the sample spans roughly 200,000 clones, roughly 75% being singletons. Material for sequencing was PBMCs. These receptor sequences come from a man aged 40-55 years in good health and CMV-seronegative. The CDR3 runs from the conserved cysteine through the conserved F or W. D genes are given only for firm matches.

>.|TRBV11-2|TRBJ1-2
CASSLDVGAYGYTF
>TRBD1|TRBV6-5|TRBJ1-3
CASGSGGISGNTIYF
>.|TRBV5-4|TRBJ1-2
CASSGSQGSNYGYTF
>.|TRBV4-3|TRBJ1-1
CASSQGPRGVNTEAFF
>.|TRBV5-1|TRBJ2-5
CASSLGSSGTQYF
>TRBD2|TRBV19|TRBJ2-5
CASSISSGGASQYF
>.|TRBV6-5|TRBJ2-1
CASSYGSGSYNEQFF
>TRBD1|TRBV19|TRBJ2-7
CASSITGQGTTPYEQYF
>.|TRBV29-1|TRBJ2-5
CSGGRGGETQYF
>TRBD2|TRBV9|TRBJ2-7
CASSAGGEQYF
>.|TRBV19|TRBJ2-5
CASSPQGLQETQYF
>TRBD1|TRBV5-8|TRBJ1-6
CASSFRPGTVSYNSPLHF
>TRBD2|TRBV10-3|TRBJ2-2
CAATSAGAGTGELFF
>.|TRBV19|TRBJ2-5
CASSIVAAQETQYF
>TRBD1|TRBV7-2|TRBJ1-1
CASSLRTGYTEAFF
>.|TRBV9|TRBJ1-1
CASSKHGDTEAFF
>.|TRBV18|TRBJ1-1
CASSRTSGFGTEAFF
>TRBD2|TRBV29-1|TRBJ2-1
CSVLPASGVSSYNEQFF
>TRBD1|TRBV14|TRBJ2-1
CASSQLTRGRDRPGIGEQFF
>.|TRBV7-6|TRBJ2-3
CASSLQRGSDTQYF
>TRBD2|TRBV25-1|TRBJ2-1
CASSDASGVSSYNEQFF
>TRBD2|TRBV18|TRBJ2-1
CASSPTSKAGEWPEQFF
>TRBD1|TRBV19|TRBJ1-1
CASSIDRTGSAFF
>.|TRBV7-2|TRBJ1-1
CATGRGVTEAFF
>.|TRBV2|TRBJ2-4
CASTRDNSKNIQYF
>.|TRBV11-2|TRBJ2-3
CASSFFGGEADTQYF
>.|TRBV7-3|TRBJ2-2
CASSPFSANTGELFF
>.|TRBV4-1|TRBJ2-1
CASSQDYQGGSNEQFF
>.|TRBV7-8|TRBJ2-5
CASSLAPRVQETQYF
>.|TRBV9|TRBJ2-3
CASSSYPPDTQYF
>.|TRBV6-4|TRBJ1-2
CASEGINYGYTF
>TRBD2|TRBV6-6|TRBJ2-1
CASSPLLAGGFNEQFF
>TRBD2|TRBV28|TRBJ2-2
CASMGGWNTGELFF
>.|TRBV7-8|TRBJ2-1
CASSSTSRTSYNEQFF
>TRBD2|TRBV7-9|TRBJ2-7
CASSLASPLAGRDEQYF
>TRBD2|TRBV6-1|TRBJ2-1
CASSLRTSRQNEQFF